This T cell receptor beta chain was retrieved from a study of radiotherapy plus CTLA-4 blockade in lung cancer. Findings and limits, study-wide: TCR clones originating in tumors grew in number in blood after radiotherapy plus ipilimumab.

Trimming cost V 4 bases and J 7 bases; bases outside gene matches: 17. Germline V gene lookup returns CDR1 SQVTM and CDR2 ANQGSEA. The CDR3 consists of 16 residues. Method: immunoSEQ multiplex PCR; TCRdb's copy keeps in-frame clones and lacks some. The table records around 120,000 clones, 78% of them present only once. With respect to this clone: Its antigen is unknown.

The chain carries TRBV29-1 and TRBJ2-5, with 8 bases that match TRBD1. This clonotype was obtained from a human donor with non-small cell lung cancer who had a partial response to radiotherapy plus ipilimumab. The specimen was peripheral blood, collected from a patient treated with radiotherapy plus ipilimumab. The CDR3 bases are TGCAGCGTTGTCCCGAGAGTCAGGGGACAGGAAAGGACCCAGTACTTC. Protein sequence: CSVVPRVRGQERTQYF.